This TCR beta chain is from a study of CD8+ T cells in alopecia areata. The treatment was: oral pan-JAK inhibitor, 5-10 mg twice daily. cDNA reverse transcribed from extracted RNA served as the sequencing template. The method was immunoSEQ multiplex PCR; TCRdb's version includes in-frame clones alone and lacks a portion of them. This table holds about 120,000 clones, about three fifths found once. The CDR3 has 13 amino acids. V lost 1 base and J lost 7, with 10 bases in between. The germline V gene encodes CDR1 SGHAT and CDR2 FQNNGV. The rearrangement joins TRBV11-2 to TRBJ1-1; D gene unclear. The sample in question was CD8+ T cells sorted from blood, obtained at week 4, from a patient treated with tofacitinib. This TCR came from a human donor with alopecia areata. CDR3 amino acids: CASSLGAGYEAFF. The CDR3 coding sequence is TGTGCCAGCAGCTTAGGAGCGGGATATGAAGCTTTCTTT.